This is a list of T cell receptor beta chains from one sample in a study of cytotoxic CD8 clonotypes in ibrutinib-treated CLL. The repertoire was sequenced with immunoSEQ multiplex PCR; TCRdb's copy has only in-frame clones and lacks some. The data contain about 80,000 clones, about 76% of them singletons. The sequencing here drew on PBMCs, taken after 12 months of ibrutinib treatment. The receptors were gathered from a human donor with chronic lymphocytic leukemia. Both conserved end residues are part of each CDR3. D genes are given only for firm matches. A row's size may be missing; if present it is once, few, many or a size class.

len: 13
j_gene: TRBJ1-5
d_gene: TRBD1
v_gene: TRBV30
abundance: NA
CDR3aa: CAWNKDRGQPQHF
CDR3nt: TGTGCCTGGAATAAGGACAGGGGGCAGCCCCAGCATTTT

len: 12
j_gene: TRBJ2-7
d_gene: NA
v_gene: TRBV28
abundance: NA
CDR3aa: CASRVAAYEQYF
CDR3nt: TGTGCCAGCAGGGTAGCGGCCTACGAGCAGTACTTC

len: 18
j_gene: TRBJ2-3
d_gene: TRBD2
v_gene: TRBV7-3
abundance: NA
CDR3aa: CASSPKRRVAGHTDTQYF
CDR3nt: TGTGCCAGCAGCCCCAAACGACGGGTAGCGGGACACACAGATACGCAGTATTTT

len: 12
j_gene: TRBJ2-3
d_gene: NA
v_gene: TRBV28
abundance: NA
CDR3aa: CASSLSGDTQYF
CDR3nt: TGTGCCAGCAGTTTATCCGGGGATACGCAGTATTTT

len: 14
j_gene: TRBJ1-4
d_gene: NA
v_gene: TRBV10-3
abundance: many
CDR3aa: CAISPGTANEKLFF
CDR3nt: TGTGCCATCAGCCCCGGGACGGCAAATGAAAAACTGTTTTTT

len: 15
j_gene: TRBJ2-1
d_gene: NA
v_gene: TRBV19
abundance: NA
CDR3aa: CASSIAPGRYNEQFF
CDR3nt: TGTGCCAGTAGCATTGCCCCTGGACGTTACAATGAGCAGTTCTTC

len: 15
j_gene: TRBJ1-1
d_gene: NA
v_gene: TRBV10-1
abundance: NA
CDR3aa: CASSEWPRGRTEAFF
CDR3nt: TGCGCCAGCAGTGAGTGGCCTCGGGGGAGGACTGAAGCTTTCTTT

len: 15
j_gene: TRBJ1-1
d_gene: NA
v_gene: TRBV28
abundance: NA
CDR3aa: CASSPPGWVNTEAFF
CDR3nt: TGTGCCAGCAGCCCACCCGGCTGGGTGAACACTGAAGCTTTCTTT

len: 17
j_gene: TRBJ1-5
d_gene: NA
v_gene: TRBV4-1
abundance: many
CDR3aa: CASSLGHRAGSNQPQHF
CDR3nt: TGCGCCAGCAGCCTGGGGCACCGGGCTGGTAGCAATCAGCCCCAGCATTTT

len: 13
j_gene: TRBJ2-5
d_gene: TRBD1
v_gene: TRBV5-4
abundance: NA
CDR3aa: CASSLQGQETQYF
CDR3nt: TGTGCCAGCAGCTTACAGGGGCAAGAGACCCAGTACTTC

len: 18
j_gene: TRBJ2-2
d_gene: NA
v_gene: TRBV5-1
abundance: NA
CDR3aa: CASSLYASGPANTGELFF
CDR3nt: TGCGCCAGCAGCTTGTATGCAAGCGGGCCTGCGAACACCGGGGAGCTGTTTTTT

len: 15
j_gene: TRBJ2-3
d_gene: NA
v_gene: TRBV28
abundance: NA
CDR3aa: CASLSLGGGADTQYF
CDR3nt: TGTGCCAGCCTTTCCCTAGGAGGGGGTGCGGATACGCAGTATTTT

len: 16
j_gene: TRBJ2-7
d_gene: TRBD1
v_gene: TRBV6-5
abundance: NA
CDR3aa: CASSSAPGQGSYEQYF
CDR3nt: TGTGCCAGCAGTTCAGCCCCGGGACAGGGCTCCTACGAGCAGTACTTC

len: 15
j_gene: TRBJ1-5
d_gene: NA
v_gene: TRBV19
abundance: NA
CDR3aa: CASTLSWGGNQPQHF
CDR3nt: TGTGCCAGTACCCTATCCTGGGGGGGGAATCAGCCCCAGCATTTT

len: 16
j_gene: TRBJ1-5
d_gene: NA
v_gene: TRBV4-2
abundance: NA
CDR3aa: CASSQEGQGRNQPQHF
CDR3nt: TGTGCCAGCAGCCAAGAGGGGCAGGGGCGCAATCAGCCCCAGCATTTT

len: 15
j_gene: TRBJ1-4
d_gene: NA
v_gene: TRBV6-1
abundance: few
CDR3aa: CASRAGRWANEKLFF
CDR3nt: TGTGCCAGCAGGGCGGGAAGGTGGGCTAATGAAAAACTGTTTTTT

len: 14
j_gene: TRBJ2-7
d_gene: NA
v_gene: TRBV5-5
abundance: NA
CDR3aa: CASSLGLGAFEQYF
CDR3nt: TGTGCCAGCAGCTTGGGTCTAGGGGCGTTCGAGCAGTACTTC

len: 14
j_gene: TRBJ1-5
d_gene: NA
v_gene: TRBV15
abundance: many
CDR3aa: CATSRGVGNQPQHF
CDR3nt: TGTGCCACCAGCAGGGGCGTGGGCAATCAGCCCCAGCATTTT

len: 10
j_gene: TRBJ2-3
d_gene: NA
v_gene: TRBV7-9
abundance: NA
CDR3aa: CAVSGDTQYF
CDR3nt: TGTGCCGTGTCGGGGGATACGCAGTATTTT

len: 15
j_gene: TRBJ2-6
d_gene: TRBD1
v_gene: TRBV9
abundance: NA
CDR3aa: CASSEGAAGANVLTF
CDR3nt: TGTGCCAGCAGCGAGGGGGCGGCGGGGGCCAACGTCCTGACTTTC

len: 16
j_gene: TRBJ2-2
d_gene: NA
v_gene: TRBV4-2
abundance: NA
CDR3aa: CASSGRGRSNTGELFF
CDR3nt: TGTGCCAGCAGCGGTCGTGGGAGGTCGAACACCGGGGAGCTGTTTTTT

len: 16
j_gene: TRBJ2-6
d_gene: NA
v_gene: TRBV6-5
abundance: NA
CDR3aa: CASSYEGSSGANVLTF
CDR3nt: TGTGCCAGCAGTTACGAGGGCAGCTCTGGGGCCAACGTCCTGACTTTC

len: 14
j_gene: TRBJ2-7
d_gene: NA
v_gene: TRBV7-2
abundance: NA
CDR3aa: CASSLAASYYEQYF
CDR3nt: TGTGCCAGCAGCTTAGCTGCCAGTTATTACGAGCAGTACTTC

len: 15
j_gene: TRBJ2-3
d_gene: TRBD2
v_gene: TRBV4-2
abundance: NA
CDR3aa: CASSQAGGGTDTQYF
CDR3nt: TGTGCCAGCAGCCAAGCGGGGGGGGGCACAGATACGCAGTATTTT

len: 13
j_gene: TRBJ1-5
d_gene: NA
v_gene: TRBV2
abundance: NA
CDR3aa: CASRETRVEPQHF
CDR3nt: TGTGCCAGCAGAGAAACAAGGGTGGAGCCCCAGCATTTT

len: 14
j_gene: TRBJ2-4
d_gene: TRBD1
v_gene: TRBV18
abundance: NA
CDR3aa: CASSPGTGGHIQYF
CDR3nt: TGTGCCAGCTCACCGGGGACAGGGGGGCACATTCAGTACTTC

len: 14
j_gene: TRBJ2-7
d_gene: TRBD1
v_gene: TRBV28
abundance: NA
CDR3aa: CASTPGDRGYEQYF
CDR3nt: TGTGCCAGCACCCCGGGGGACAGGGGGTACGAGCAGTACTTC

len: 15
j_gene: TRBJ1-4
d_gene: NA
v_gene: TRBV7-9
abundance: few
CDR3aa: CASSPRGPTNEKLFF
CDR3nt: TGTGCCAGCAGCCCTCGGGGTCCTACAAATGAAAAACTGTTTTTT

len: 15
j_gene: TRBJ2-7
d_gene: TRBD2
v_gene: TRBV7-2
abundance: once
CDR3aa: CASSLGGGRGYEQYF
CDR3nt: TGTGCCAGCAGCTTAGGAGGCGGGAGGGGGTACGAGCAGTACTTC

len: 13
j_gene: TRBJ1-5
d_gene: NA
v_gene: TRBV14
abundance: once
CDR3aa: CASSQDWGQPQHF
CDR3nt: TGTGCCAGCAGCCAAGATTGGGGCCAGCCCCAGCATTTT

len: 9
j_gene: TRBJ2-1
d_gene: NA
v_gene: TRBV6-6
abundance: NA
CDR3aa: CASSPGGFF
CDR3nt: TGTGCCAGCAGCCCCGGAGGGTTCTTC

len: 12
j_gene: TRBJ2-7
d_gene: TRBD1
v_gene: TRBV10-3
abundance: once
CDR3aa: CATGQGNYEQYF
CDR3nt: TGTGCCACGGGACAGGGAAACTACGAGCAGTACTTC

len: 11
j_gene: TRBJ2-3
d_gene: NA
v_gene: TRBV6-5
abundance: NA
CDR3aa: CASSLTDTQYF
CDR3nt: TGTGCCAGCAGCCTCACAGATACGCAGTATTTT

len: 12
j_gene: TRBJ2-1
d_gene: NA
v_gene: TRBV2
abundance: NA
CDR3aa: CASRLSYNEQFF
CDR3nt: TGTGCCAGTCGATTATCCTACAATGAGCAGTTCTTC

len: 16
j_gene: TRBJ2-5
d_gene: TRBD1
v_gene: TRBV11-2
abundance: NA
CDR3aa: CASSLVWGTGQETQYF
CDR3nt: TGTGCCAGCAGCTTAGTATGGGGGACAGGTCAAGAGACCCAGTACTTC

len: 15
j_gene: TRBJ2-2
d_gene: TRBD2
v_gene: TRBV19
abundance: NA
CDR3aa: CASSRGLARSGELFF
CDR3nt: TGTGCCAGTAGCCGGGGACTAGCGCGTTCCGGGGAGCTGTTTTTT

len: 15
j_gene: TRBJ2-3
d_gene: NA
v_gene: TRBV28
abundance: NA
CDR3aa: CASSLSPPSGDTQYF
CDR3nt: TGTGCCAGCAGTTTATCGCCCCCCTCGGGGGATACGCAGTATTTT

len: 15
j_gene: TRBJ2-3
d_gene: NA
v_gene: TRBV28
abundance: NA
CDR3aa: CASSLGSFSTDTQYF
CDR3nt: TGTGCCAGCAGTTTAGGGTCGTTTAGCACAGATACGCAGTATTTT

len: 14
j_gene: TRBJ1-2
d_gene: TRBD1
v_gene: TRBV27
abundance: few
CDR3aa: CASSDGQGGYGYTF
CDR3nt: TGTGCCAGCAGCGACGGACAGGGAGGCTATGGCTACACCTTC

len: 18
j_gene: TRBJ2-5
d_gene: NA
v_gene: TRBV19
abundance: NA
CDR3aa: CASSIPASEGGLGETQYF
CDR3nt: TGTGCCAGTAGTATTCCGGCTAGCGAGGGAGGCCTCGGGGAGACCCAGTACTTC

len: 14
j_gene: TRBJ1-2
d_gene: NA
v_gene: TRBV7-2
abundance: NA
CDR3aa: CASSPRQPGYGYTF
CDR3nt: TGTGCCAGCAGTCCTAGGCAACCGGGGTATGGCTACACCTTC

len: 11
j_gene: TRBJ2-3
d_gene: NA
v_gene: TRBV7-2
abundance: NA
CDR3aa: CASSQADTQYF
CDR3nt: TGTGCCAGCAGCCAGGCTGATACGCAGTATTTT

len: 12
j_gene: TRBJ1-1
d_gene: NA
v_gene: TRBV29-1
abundance: few
CDR3aa: CSVRGLGTEAFF
CDR3nt: TGCAGCGTCAGGGGATTGGGCACTGAAGCTTTCTTT

len: 15
j_gene: TRBJ2-7
d_gene: TRBD1
v_gene: TRBV6-6
abundance: NA
CDR3aa: CASRAGTGNSYEQYF
CDR3nt: TGTGCCAGCAGGGCCGGGACAGGCAACTCCTACGAGCAGTACTTC

len: 16
j_gene: TRBJ2-5
d_gene: TRBD2
v_gene: TRBV11-2
abundance: NA
CDR3aa: CASSLDLAGGQETQYF
CDR3nt: TGTGCCAGCAGCTTAGATCTGGCGGGGGGTCAAGAGACCCAGTACTTC

len: 15
j_gene: TRBJ2-2
d_gene: TRBD2
v_gene: TRBV7-2
abundance: NA
CDR3aa: CASSFLGRGTGELFF
CDR3nt: TGTGCCAGCAGCTTTCTAGGGAGGGGCACCGGGGAGCTGTTTTTT

len: 15
j_gene: TRBJ2-7
d_gene: NA
v_gene: TRBV6-5
abundance: NA
CDR3aa: CASSPRGRDLYEQYF
CDR3nt: TGTGCCAGCAGTCCCCGGGGTAGGGACCTCTACGAGCAGTACTTC

len: 11
j_gene: TRBJ1-2
d_gene: NA
v_gene: TRBV20-1
abundance: NA
CDR3aa: CSARGAYGYTF
CDR3nt: TGCAGTGCTAGGGGGGCCTATGGCTACACCTTC

len: 13
j_gene: TRBJ1-5
d_gene: NA
v_gene: TRBV7-2
abundance: NA
CDR3aa: CASSSGRGEPQHF
CDR3nt: TGTGCCAGCAGCTCGGGACGGGGGGAGCCCCAGCATTTT

len: 11
j_gene: TRBJ2-7
d_gene: NA
v_gene: TRBV28
abundance: NA
CDR3aa: CASSGHREQYF
CDR3nt: TGTGCCAGCAGTGGGCATCGGGAGCAGTACTTC

len: 14
j_gene: TRBJ1-4
d_gene: NA
v_gene: TRBV28
abundance: few
CDR3aa: CASTPSGSNEKLFF
CDR3nt: TGTGCCAGCACCCCTTCGGGGTCTAATGAAAAACTGTTTTTT

len: 13
j_gene: TRBJ2-1
d_gene: TRBD2
v_gene: TRBV19
abundance: NA
CDR3aa: CASSRGLASEQFF
CDR3nt: TGTGCCAGTAGTAGGGGACTAGCTAGTGAGCAGTTCTTC

len: 12
j_gene: TRBJ1-2
d_gene: NA
v_gene: TRBV7-2
abundance: NA
CDR3aa: CASSLAGWAASF
CDR3nt: TGTGCCAGCAGCTTAGCGGGTTGGGCAGCCTCCTTC

len: 15
j_gene: TRBJ1-1
d_gene: NA
v_gene: TRBV18
abundance: NA
CDR3aa: CASSPRNRDNTEAFF
CDR3nt: TGTGCCAGCTCACCGAGGAACAGGGATAACACTGAAGCTTTCTTT

len: 16
j_gene: TRBJ1-4
d_gene: TRBD1
v_gene: TRBV4-2
abundance: NA
CDR3aa: CASSPLQGASGEKLFF
CDR3nt: TGTGCCAGCAGCCCCCTGCAGGGGGCATCAGGGGAAAAACTGTTTTTT

len: 15
j_gene: TRBJ2-7
d_gene: NA
v_gene: TRBV13
abundance: NA
CDR3aa: CASSLGLDPSYEQYF
CDR3nt: TGTGCCAGCAGCTTAGGGCTCGATCCTTCCTACGAGCAGTACTTC

len: 15
j_gene: TRBJ2-1
d_gene: TRBD2
v_gene: TRBV4-2
abundance: NA
CDR3aa: CASSHGGGPYNEQFF
CDR3nt: TGTGCCAGCAGCCACGGGGGGGGCCCCTACAATGAGCAGTTCTTC

len: 13
j_gene: TRBJ2-5
d_gene: TRBD1
v_gene: TRBV10-3
abundance: NA
CDR3aa: CAIGVRGSETQYF
CDR3nt: TGTGCCATCGGGGTCAGGGGGTCGGAGACCCAGTACTTC

len: 12
j_gene: TRBJ1-2
d_gene: NA
v_gene: TRBV30
abundance: NA
CDR3aa: CAWSVVDLGYTF
CDR3nt: TGTGCCTGGAGTGTCGTGGACCTCGGCTACACCTTC